In this sample, the clone carrying this TCR beta chain turned up once. This CDR3 is built from 15 residues. V lost 3 bases and J 5 bases, leaving 17 bases between the germline ends. From germline, CDR1 is MNHNS and CDR2 SASEGT. How the authors handled the data: It was from reference gene primer amplification that nucleated cell counts were estimated. TCRdb keeps only in-frame clones here, not all; method: immunoSEQ multiplex PCR. V and J calls and clone size follow that table, whereas D and trimming were derived from the DNA. The sample gives about 180,000 clones, 80% of which show up once; under 15% is in the top ten. The sample comes from a study of blood T cell repertoires in COVID-19. Turning to the study itself: Both acute and convalescent COVID-19 samples were obtained from the United States, Italy and Spain. The analysed material was cDNA or gDNA that came from T cells, B-cell-depleted T cells, or PBMCs.

A case of COVID-19 had been met by exposed participants within 2 weeks before study entry. This clonotype was sampled from a man in his sixties who had been exposed to COVID-19. The chain uses TRBV6-1 and TRBJ2-7, with D perhaps matching TRBD2 (7 bases). Sequencing used PBMCs or T cells enriched from blood (not recorded which). CDR3: CASSDPGGAGDEQYF. The CDR3 region has the DNA TGTGCCAGCAGTGACCCTGGGGGGGCGGGTGACGAGCAGTACTTC.